This record concerns one T cell receptor (beta chain) sequence. This clone came up once. Its antigen remains undetermined. Per-base quality was not reported, and no clone a single base away is much larger than it. The V and J ends are trimmed by 4 bases and 8 bases, leaving 18 bases between them. Spanning cysteine to phenylalanine, the CDR3 consists of 14 amino acids. Just CDR3 DNA is preserved here, 42 bases in frame from base 1. Reading the germline V gene gives CDR1 SGHRS and CDR2 YFSETQ. The data derive from a study of blood T cell repertoires in COVID-19 (dated by TCRdb to about 2020). With respect to the entire study: Collaborator samples came from the United States, Italy and Spain and covered acute and convalescent phases of COVID-19. The material from the prospective study consisted of cDNA or gDNA derived from T cells, B-cell-depleted T cells, or PBMCs. The dataset comprised deeply sampled blood TCRbeta repertoires from subjects exposed to, actively infected with, or recovered from COVID-19. A freely available public database, intended as a resource for researchers studying the immune response to SARS-CoV-2, is where the repertoires were released. The samples were drawn from the first 160 participants of the ongoing ImmuneRACE study and from 950 to 1,500 subjects provided by 6 global collaborators. The sample metadata nearly always contained a de-identified subject ID, COVID-19 status, age in years and sex. HLA class I and class II types, where available, came from metadata supplied by the sample provider rather than from assay-based typing. Overall study outcomes, separate from this receptor: Clinical and demographic metadata were provided uncurated, with the amount varying by source and participant.

The collaborating institutions used their own protocols to collect whole blood in K2EDTA tubes. For TCRbeta analysis, collaborator samples were shipped as frozen whole blood, as isolated PBMCs, or as DNA extracted from either sample type. TCRbeta CDR3 regions were amplified from genomic DNA by means of the immunoSEQ Assay, a bias-controlled multiplex PCR. From the authors' description of their analysis: Nucleated cell counts per sample were estimated from amplification of reference gene primers within the assay. To quantify the absolute abundance of each unique TCRbeta CDR3 rearrangement, sequence reads were collapsed and filtered. For each sample, productive Simpson clonality was calculated as the square root of Simpson's diversity index across productive rearrangements. Sourced from immuneACCESS, this table was stored by TCRdb with only in-frame sequences that have V and J called. A share of the clones is absent; for the studies checked, an unresolved V gene accounts for under half, and the remainder has no known explanation. That table supplies the V and J calls and clone size; D and trimming were determined from the DNA. The sample has around 89,000 clones on record, 89% of them singletons. 7.5% to 9.5% of the sample lies in the top ten.

The sample taken for sequencing was peripheral blood. This sequence uses TRBV5-1 and TRBJ1-2; possibly the D gene is TRBD1, per 6 matching bases. This clonotype was obtained from a man between 45 and 60 years old with acute or convalescent COVID-19. The sequenced DNA: TGCGCCAGCAGCGATGGGACCTTGGGGGCCGGCTACACCTTC. This gives the protein CASSDGTLGAGYTF.